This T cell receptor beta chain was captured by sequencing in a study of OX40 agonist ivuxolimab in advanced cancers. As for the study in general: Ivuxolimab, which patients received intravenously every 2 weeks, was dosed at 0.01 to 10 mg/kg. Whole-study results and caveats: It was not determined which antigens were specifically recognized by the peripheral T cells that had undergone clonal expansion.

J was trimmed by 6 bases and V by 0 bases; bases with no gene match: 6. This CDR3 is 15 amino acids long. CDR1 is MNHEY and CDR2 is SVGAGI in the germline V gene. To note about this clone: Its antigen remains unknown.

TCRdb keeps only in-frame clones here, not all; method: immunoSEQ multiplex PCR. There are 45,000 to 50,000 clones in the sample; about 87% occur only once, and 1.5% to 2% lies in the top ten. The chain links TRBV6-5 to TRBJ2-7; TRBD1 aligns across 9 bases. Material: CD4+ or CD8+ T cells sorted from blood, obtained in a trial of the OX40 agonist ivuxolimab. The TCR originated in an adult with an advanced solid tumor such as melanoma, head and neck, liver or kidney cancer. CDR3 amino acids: CASSYSGTGTAEQYF. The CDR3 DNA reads TGTGCCAGCAGTTACTCCGGGACAGGGACGGCCGAGCAGTACTTC.